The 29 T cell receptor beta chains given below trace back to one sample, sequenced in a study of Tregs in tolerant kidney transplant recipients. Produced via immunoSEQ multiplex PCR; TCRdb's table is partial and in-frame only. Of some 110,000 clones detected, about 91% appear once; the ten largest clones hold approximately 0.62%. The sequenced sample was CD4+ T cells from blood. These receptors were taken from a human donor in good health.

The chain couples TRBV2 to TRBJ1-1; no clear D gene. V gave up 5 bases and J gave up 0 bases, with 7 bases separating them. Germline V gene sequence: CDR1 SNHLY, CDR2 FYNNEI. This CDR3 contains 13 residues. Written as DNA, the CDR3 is TGTGCCAGCAGTACTATTATGAACACTGAAGCTTTCTTT. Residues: CASSTIMNTEAFF.

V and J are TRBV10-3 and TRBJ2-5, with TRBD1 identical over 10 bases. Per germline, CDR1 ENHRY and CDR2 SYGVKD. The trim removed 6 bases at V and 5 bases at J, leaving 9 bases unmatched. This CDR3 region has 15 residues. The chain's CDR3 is CAIRDGQGGQETQYF. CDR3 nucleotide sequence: TGTGCCATCAGGGATGGACAGGGGGGACAGGAGACCCAGTACTTC.

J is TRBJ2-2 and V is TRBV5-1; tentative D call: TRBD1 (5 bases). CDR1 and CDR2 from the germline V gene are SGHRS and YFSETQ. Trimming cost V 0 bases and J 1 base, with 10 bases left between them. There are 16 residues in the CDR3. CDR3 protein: CASSLVPGMNTGELFF. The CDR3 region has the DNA TGCGCCAGCAGCTTGGTACCAGGGATGAACACCGGGGAGCTGTTTTTT.

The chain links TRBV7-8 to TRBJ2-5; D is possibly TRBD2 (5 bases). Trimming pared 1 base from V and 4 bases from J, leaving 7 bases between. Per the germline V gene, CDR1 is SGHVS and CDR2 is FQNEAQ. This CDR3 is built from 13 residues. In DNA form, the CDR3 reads TGTGCCAGCAGCTTAGAACTAGGAGAGACCCAGTACTTC. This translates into CASSLELGETQYF.

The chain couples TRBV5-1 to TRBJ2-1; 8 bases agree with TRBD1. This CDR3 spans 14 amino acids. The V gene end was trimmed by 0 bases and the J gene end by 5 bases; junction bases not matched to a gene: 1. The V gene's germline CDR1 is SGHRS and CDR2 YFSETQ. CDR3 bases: TGCGCCAGCAGCTTGGGGGGACAGGACAATGAGCAGTTCTTC. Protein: CASSLGGQDNEQFF.

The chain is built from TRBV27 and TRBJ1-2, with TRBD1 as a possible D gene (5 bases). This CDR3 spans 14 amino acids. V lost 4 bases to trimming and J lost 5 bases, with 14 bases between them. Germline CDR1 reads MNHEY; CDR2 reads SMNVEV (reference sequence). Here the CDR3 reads CASSSHQGRYGYTF. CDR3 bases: TGTGCCAGCAGTTCCCATCAGGGCCGGTATGGCTACACCTTC.

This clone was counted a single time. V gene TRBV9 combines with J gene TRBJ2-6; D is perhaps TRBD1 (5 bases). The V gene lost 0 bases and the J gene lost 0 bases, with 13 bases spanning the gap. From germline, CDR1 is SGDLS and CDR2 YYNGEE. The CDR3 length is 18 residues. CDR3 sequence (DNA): TGTGCCAGCAGCGTAGGGTACAGGCGCAGCTCTGGGGCCAACGTCCTGACTTTC. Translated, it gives CASSVGYRRSSGANVLTF.

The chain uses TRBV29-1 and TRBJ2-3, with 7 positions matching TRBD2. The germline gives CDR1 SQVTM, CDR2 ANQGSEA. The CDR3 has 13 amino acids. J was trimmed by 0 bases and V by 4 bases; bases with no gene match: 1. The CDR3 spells CSVGGSSTDTQYF. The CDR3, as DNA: TGCAGCGTTGGCGGGAGCAGCACAGATACGCAGTATTTT.

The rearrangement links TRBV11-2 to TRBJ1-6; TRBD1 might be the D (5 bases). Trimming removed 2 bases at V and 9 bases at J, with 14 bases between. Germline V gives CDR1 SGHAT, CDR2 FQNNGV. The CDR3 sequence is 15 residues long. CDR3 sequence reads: CASSLQQVRISPLHF. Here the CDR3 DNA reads TGTGCCAGCAGCTTACAACAGGTTCGGATTTCACCCCTCCACTTT.

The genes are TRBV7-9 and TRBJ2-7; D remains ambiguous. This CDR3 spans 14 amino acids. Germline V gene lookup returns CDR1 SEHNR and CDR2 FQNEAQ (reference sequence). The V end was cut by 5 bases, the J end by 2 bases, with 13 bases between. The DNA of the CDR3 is TGTGCCAGCAGCCGCGGCTGGCAGGCCTACGAGCAGTACTTC. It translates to CASSRGWQAYEQYF.

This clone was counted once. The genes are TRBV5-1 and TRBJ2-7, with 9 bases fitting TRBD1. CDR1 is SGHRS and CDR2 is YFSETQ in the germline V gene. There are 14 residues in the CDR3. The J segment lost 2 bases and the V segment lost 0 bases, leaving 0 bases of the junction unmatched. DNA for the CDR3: TGCGCCAGCAGCTTGGGACAGGGGGCCTACGAGCAGTACTTC. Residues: CASSLGQGAYEQYF. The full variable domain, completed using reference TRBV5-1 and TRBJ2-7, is KAGVTQTPRYLIKTRGQQVTLSCSPISGHRSVSWYQQTPGQGLQFLFEYFSETQRNKGNFPGRFSGRQFSNSRSEMNVSTLELGDSALYLCASSLGQGAYEQYFGPGTRLTVT.

Written as DNA, the CDR3 is TGCGCCAGCAGCTCCGGGACAGGGGGGATGGTACTGTTTTTT. Its translation is CASSSGTGGMVLFF. This chain joins TRBV5-1 and TRBJ1-4, with 11 bases aligning to TRBD1. The CDR3 has 14 amino acids. V dropped 3 bases and J dropped 13; count of bases not matched to a gene: 8. CDR1 and CDR2 (germline): SGHRS, YFSETQ.

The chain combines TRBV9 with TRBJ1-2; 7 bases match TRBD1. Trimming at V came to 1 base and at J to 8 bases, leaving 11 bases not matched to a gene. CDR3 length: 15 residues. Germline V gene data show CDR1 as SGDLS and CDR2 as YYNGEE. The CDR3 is CASSVLGGDTGGYTF. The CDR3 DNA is TGTGCCAGCAGCGTATTAGGGGGCGATACTGGCGGCTACACCTTC.

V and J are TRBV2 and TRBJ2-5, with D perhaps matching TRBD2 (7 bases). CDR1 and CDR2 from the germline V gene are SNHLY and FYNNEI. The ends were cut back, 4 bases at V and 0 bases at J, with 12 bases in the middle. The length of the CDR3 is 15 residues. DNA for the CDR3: TGTGCCAGCAGTGGGGGGCGGGGGTACCAAGAGACCCAGTACTTC. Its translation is CASSGGRGYQETQYF.

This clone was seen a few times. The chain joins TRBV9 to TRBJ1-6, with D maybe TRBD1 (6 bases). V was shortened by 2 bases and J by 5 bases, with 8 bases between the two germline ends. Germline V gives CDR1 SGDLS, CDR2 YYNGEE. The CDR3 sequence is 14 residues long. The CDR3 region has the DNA TGTGCCAGCAGCGTTAGACAGGATAATTCACCCCTCCACTTT. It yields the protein CASSVRQDNSPLHF.

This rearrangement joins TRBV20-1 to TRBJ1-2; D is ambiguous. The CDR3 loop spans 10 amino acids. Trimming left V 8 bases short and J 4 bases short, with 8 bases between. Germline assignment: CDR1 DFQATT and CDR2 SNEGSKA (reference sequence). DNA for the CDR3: TGCAGTCCCCGGGCCTATGGCTACACCTTC. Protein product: CSPRAYGYTF.

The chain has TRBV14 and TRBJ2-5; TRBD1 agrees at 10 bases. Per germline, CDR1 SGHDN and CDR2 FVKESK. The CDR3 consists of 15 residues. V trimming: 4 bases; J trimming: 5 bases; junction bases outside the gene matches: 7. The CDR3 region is CASSRDRGPSETQYF. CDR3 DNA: TGTGCCAGCAGCCGGGACAGGGGCCCTTCGGAGACCCAGTACTTC. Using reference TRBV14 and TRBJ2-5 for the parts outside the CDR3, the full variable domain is EAGVTQFPSHSVIEKGQTVTLRCDPISGHDNLYWYRRVMGKEIKFLLHFVKESKQDESGMPNNRFLAERTGGTYSTLKVQPAELEDSGVYFCASSRDRGPSETQYFGPGTRLLVL.

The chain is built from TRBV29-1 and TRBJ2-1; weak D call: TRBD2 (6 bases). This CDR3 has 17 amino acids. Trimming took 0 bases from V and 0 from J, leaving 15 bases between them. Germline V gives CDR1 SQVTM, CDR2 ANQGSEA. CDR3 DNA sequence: TGCAGCGTTGAAGATCCCGGGAGACACAGCTCCTACAATGAGCAGTTCTTC. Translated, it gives CSVEDPGRHSSYNEQFF.

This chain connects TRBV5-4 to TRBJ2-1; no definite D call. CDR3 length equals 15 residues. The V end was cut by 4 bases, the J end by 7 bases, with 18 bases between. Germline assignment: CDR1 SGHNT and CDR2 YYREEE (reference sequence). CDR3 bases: TGTGCCAGCAGCGCCACTACCGCCCGCCCGAATGAGCAGTTCTTC. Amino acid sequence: CASSATTARPNEQFF.

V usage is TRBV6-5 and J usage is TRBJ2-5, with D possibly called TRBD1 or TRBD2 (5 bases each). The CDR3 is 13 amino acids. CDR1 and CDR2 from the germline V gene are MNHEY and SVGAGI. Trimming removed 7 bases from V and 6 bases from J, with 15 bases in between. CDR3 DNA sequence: TGTGCCAGCATCTCTCCGGGACCCCAGACCCAGTACTTC. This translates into CASISPGPQTQYF.

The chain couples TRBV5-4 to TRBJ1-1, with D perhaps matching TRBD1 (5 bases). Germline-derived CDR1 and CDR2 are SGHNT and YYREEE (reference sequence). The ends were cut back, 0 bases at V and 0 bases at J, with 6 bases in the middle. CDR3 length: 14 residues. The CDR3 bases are TGTGCCAGCAGCTTGGAGACAGTGAACACTGAAGCTTTCTTT. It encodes CASSLETVNTEAFF.

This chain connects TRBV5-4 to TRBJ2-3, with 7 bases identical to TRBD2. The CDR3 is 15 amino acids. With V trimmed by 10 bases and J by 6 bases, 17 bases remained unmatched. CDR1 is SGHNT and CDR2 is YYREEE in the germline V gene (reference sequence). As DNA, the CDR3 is TGTGCCGGCCTCATAGCGGGCAAATCCGTGGATACGCAGTATTTT. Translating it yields CAGLIAGKSVDTQYF.

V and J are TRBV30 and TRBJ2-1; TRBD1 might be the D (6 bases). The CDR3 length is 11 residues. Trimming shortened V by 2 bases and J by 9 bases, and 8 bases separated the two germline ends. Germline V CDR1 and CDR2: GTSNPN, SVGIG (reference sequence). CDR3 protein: CAWSKQGEQFF. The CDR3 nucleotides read TGTGCCTGGAGTAAACAGGGTGAGCAGTTCTTC.

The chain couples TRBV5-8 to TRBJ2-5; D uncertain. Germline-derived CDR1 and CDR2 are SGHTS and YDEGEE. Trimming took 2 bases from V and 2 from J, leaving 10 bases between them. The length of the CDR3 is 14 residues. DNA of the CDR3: TGTGCCAGCAGCTTTCAACAGAAACAAGAGACCCAGTACTTC. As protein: CASSFQQKQETQYF.

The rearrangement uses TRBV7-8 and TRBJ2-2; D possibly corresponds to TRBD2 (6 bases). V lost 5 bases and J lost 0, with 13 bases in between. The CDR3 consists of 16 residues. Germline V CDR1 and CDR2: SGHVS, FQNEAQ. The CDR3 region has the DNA TGTGCCAGCAGCCTCCCGGGGGTTACGAACACCGGGGAGCTGTTTTTT. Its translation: CASSLPGVTNTGELFF.

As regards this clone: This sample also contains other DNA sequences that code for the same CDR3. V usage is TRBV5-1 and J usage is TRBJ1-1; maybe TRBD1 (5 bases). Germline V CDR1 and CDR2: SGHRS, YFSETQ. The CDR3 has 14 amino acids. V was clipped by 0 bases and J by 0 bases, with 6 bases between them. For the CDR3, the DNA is TGCGCCAGCAGCTTGGGACAGATGAACACTGAAGCTTTCTTT. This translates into CASSLGQMNTEAFF.

The CDR3 spells CAWSKGAGTNEKLFF. For the CDR3, the DNA is TGTGCCTGGAGTAAGGGGGCGGGTACTAATGAAAAACTGTTTTTT. V usage is TRBV30 and J usage is TRBJ1-4, with 7 positions matching TRBD1. CDR3 length equals 15 residues. The germline CDR1 and CDR2 sequences are GTSNPN and SVGIG (reference sequence). V lost 2 bases, J lost 2 bases, and 5 bases stayed unmatched. Full variable domain (missing parts from reference TRBV30 and TRBJ1-4): SQTIHQWPATLVQPVGSPLSLECTVEGTSNPNLYWYRQAAGRGLQLLFYSVGIGQISSEVPQNLSASRPQDRQFILSSKKLLLSDSGFYLCAWSKGAGTNEKLFFGSGTQLSVL.

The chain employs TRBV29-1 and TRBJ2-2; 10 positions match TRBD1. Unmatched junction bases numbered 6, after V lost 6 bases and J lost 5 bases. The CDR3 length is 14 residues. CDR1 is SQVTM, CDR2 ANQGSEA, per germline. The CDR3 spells CSVTGQGGTGELFF. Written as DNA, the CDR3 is TGCAGCGTCACAGGACAGGGGGGAACCGGGGAGCTGTTTTTT.

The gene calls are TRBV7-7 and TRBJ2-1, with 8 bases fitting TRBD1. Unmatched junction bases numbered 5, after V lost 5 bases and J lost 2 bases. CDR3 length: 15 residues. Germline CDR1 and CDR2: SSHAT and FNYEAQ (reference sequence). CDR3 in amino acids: CASSPGQGTYNEQFF. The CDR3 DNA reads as TGTGCCAGCAGCCCCGGACAGGGCACCTACAATGAGCAGTTCTTC.